Below, one T cell receptor beta chain is given with its context. The antigen is undetermined. Assay used: immunoSEQ multiplex PCR; TCRdb lists only in-frame clones, some missing. The table shows approximately 11,000 clones, with around 94% occurring only once. The data are from a study of T cells in narcolepsy. Study findings and constraints: Comparing one patient's CSF and blood CD4+ clonotypes highlighted HCRT- and TRIB2-specific autoreactive clonotypes. Reportedly, autoreactive clonotypes were serially detected in patients' blood but not controls'.

Trimming took off 2 bases at V and 2 bases at J, with 16 bases between the two ends. The CDR3 is 16 residues long. Germline loops: CDR1 SGHVS, CDR2 FQNEAQ. The J gene is TRBJ2-7, the V gene TRBV7-8, with D perhaps TRBD1 (6 bases). This TCR came from a human donor with narcolepsy. What was sequenced was CD45RA- memory CD4+ T cells from PBMCs. The CDR3 coding sequence is TGTGCCAGCAGCTTAAGGCGGCAGGGGCCAACCTACGAGCAGTACTTC. Its translation is CASSLRRQGPTYEQYF.